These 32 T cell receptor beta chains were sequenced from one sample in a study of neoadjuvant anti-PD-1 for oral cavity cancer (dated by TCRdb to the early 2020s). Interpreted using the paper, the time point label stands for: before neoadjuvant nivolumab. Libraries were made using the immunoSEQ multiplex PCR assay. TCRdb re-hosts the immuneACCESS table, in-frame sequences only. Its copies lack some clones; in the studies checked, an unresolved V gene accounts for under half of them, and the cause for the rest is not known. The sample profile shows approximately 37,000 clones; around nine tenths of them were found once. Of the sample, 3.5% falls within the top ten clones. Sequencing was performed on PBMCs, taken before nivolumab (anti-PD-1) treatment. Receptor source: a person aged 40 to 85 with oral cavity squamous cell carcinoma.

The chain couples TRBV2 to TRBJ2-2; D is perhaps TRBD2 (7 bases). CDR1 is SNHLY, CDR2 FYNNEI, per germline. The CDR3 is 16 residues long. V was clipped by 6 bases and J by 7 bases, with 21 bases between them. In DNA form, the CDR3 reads TGTGCCAGCAGAAGAACTCGGGGGGCCTATGTCGGGGAGCTGTTTTTT. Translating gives CASRRTRGAYVGELFF. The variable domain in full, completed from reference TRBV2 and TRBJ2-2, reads EPEVTQTPSHQVTQMGQEVILRCVPISNHLYFYWYRQILGQKVEFLVSFYNNEISEKSEIFDDQFSVERPDGSNFTLKIRSTKLEDSAMYFCASRRTRGAYVGELFFGEGSRLTVL.

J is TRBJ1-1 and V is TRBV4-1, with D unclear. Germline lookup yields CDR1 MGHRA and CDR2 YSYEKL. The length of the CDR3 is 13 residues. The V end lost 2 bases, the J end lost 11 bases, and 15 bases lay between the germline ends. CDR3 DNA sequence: TGCGCCAGCAGCCAATTAATGGCGGTTGGCGCTTTCTTT. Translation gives CASSQLMAVGAFF.

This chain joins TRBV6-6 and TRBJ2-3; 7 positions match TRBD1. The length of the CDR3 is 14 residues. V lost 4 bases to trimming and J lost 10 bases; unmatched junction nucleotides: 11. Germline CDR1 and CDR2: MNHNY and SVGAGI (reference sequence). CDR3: CASSFSQGVESQYF. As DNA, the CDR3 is TGTGCCAGCAGTTTTTCGCAGGGGGTCGAGTCGCAGTATTTT.

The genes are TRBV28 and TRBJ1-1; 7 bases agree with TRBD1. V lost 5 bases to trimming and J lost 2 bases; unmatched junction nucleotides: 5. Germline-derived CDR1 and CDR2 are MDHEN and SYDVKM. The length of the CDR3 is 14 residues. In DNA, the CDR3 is TGTGCCAGCAGTCACTGGGACAGCAACACTGAAGCTTTCTTT. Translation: CASSHWDSNTEAFF.

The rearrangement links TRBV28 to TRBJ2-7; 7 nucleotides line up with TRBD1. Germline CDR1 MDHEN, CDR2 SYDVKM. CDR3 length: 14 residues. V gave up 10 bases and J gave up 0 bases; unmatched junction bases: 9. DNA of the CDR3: TGTGCCACCTCGGGACAGAGAGTCTCCTACGAGCAGTACTTC. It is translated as CATSGQRVSYEQYF.

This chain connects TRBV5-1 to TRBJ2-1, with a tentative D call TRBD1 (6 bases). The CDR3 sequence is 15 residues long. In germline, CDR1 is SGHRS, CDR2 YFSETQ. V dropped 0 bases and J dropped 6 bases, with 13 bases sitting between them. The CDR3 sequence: CASSLEARGRNEQFF. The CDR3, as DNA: TGCGCCAGCAGCTTGGAGGCCAGGGGCCGCAATGAGCAGTTCTTC.

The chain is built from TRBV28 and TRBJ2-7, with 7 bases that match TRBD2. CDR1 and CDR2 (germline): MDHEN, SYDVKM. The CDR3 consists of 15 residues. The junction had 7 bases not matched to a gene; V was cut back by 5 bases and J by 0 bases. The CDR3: CASSPPGGSSYEQYF. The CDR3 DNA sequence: TGTGCCAGCAGTCCACCCGGGGGGTCCTCCTACGAGCAGTACTTC.

The CDR3 spells CASSQLPAGIPHLGTEAFF. Here the CDR3 DNA reads TGTGCCAGCTCACAGCTTCCGGCAGGGATCCCCCATCTCGGGACTGAAGCTTTCTTT. This chain uses TRBV18 with TRBJ1-1; possibly TRBD1 for D (5 bases). The CDR3 has 19 amino acids. Germline assignment: CDR1 KGHSH and CDR2 LQKENI. V gave up 4 bases and J gave up 5 bases, with 29 bases separating them.

The CDR3 region has the DNA TGTGCCTGGAGTGTAGGACAGGGACCCAACTATGGCTACACCTTC. Protein: CAWSVGQGPNYGYTF. The chain is built from TRBV30 and TRBJ1-2; 8 bases are shared with TRBD1. CDR1 and CDR2 (germline): GTSNPN, SVGIG (reference sequence). V shed 0 bases and J 2 bases; nucleotides not matched to a gene: 5. The CDR3 contains 15 residues.

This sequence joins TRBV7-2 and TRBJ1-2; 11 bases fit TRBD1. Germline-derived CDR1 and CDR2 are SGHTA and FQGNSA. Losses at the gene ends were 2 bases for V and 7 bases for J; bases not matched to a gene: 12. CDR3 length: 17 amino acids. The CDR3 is CASSLRTGGVVGFGYTF. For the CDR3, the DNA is TGTGCCAGCAGCTTAAGGACAGGGGGCGTGGTGGGGTTTGGCTACACCTTC.

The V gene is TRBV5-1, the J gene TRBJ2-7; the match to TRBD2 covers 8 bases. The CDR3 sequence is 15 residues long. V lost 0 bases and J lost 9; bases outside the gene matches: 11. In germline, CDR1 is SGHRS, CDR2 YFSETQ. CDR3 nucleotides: TGCGCCAGCAGCTTGGAGGCGGGGGGCCTTGACGGGCAGTACTTC. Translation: CASSLEAGGLDGQYF.

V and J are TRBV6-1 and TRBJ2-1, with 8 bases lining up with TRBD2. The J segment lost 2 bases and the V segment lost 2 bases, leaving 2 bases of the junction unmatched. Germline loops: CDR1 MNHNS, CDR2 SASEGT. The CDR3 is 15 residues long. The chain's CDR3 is CASSEFSGTYNEQFF. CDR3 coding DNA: TGTGCCAGCAGTGAATTTAGCGGGACCTACAATGAGCAGTTCTTC.

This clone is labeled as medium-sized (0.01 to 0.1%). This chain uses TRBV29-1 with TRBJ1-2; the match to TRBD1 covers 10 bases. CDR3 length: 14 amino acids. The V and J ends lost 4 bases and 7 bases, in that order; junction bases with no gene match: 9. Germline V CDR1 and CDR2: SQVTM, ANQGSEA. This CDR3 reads CSVVRGQGEGGYTF. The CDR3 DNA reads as TGCAGCGTTGTTCGAGGACAGGGGGAAGGTGGCTACACCTTC.

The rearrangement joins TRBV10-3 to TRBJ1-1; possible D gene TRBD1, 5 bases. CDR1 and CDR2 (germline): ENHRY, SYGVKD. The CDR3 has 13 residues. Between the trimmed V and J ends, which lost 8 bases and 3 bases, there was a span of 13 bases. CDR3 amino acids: CAIGTRGDTEAFF. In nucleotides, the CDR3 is TGTGCCATCGGGACCCGCGGGGACACTGAAGCTTTCTTT.

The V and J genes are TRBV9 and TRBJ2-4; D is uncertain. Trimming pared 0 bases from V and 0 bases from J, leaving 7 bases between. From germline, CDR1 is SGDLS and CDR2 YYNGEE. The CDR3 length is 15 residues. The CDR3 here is CASSVVREAKNIQYF. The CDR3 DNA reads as TGTGCCAGCAGCGTAGTAAGGGAAGCCAAAAACATTCAGTACTTC.

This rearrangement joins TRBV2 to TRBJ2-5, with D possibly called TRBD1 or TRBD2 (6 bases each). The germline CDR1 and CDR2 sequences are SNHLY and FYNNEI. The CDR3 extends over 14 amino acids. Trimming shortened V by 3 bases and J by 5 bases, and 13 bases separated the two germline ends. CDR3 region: CASSDGGGLETQYF. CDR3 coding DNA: TGTGCCAGCAGTGACGGAGGGGGTTTGGAGACCCAGTACTTC. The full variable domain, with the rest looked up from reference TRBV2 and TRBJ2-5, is EPEVTQTPSHQVTQMGQEVILRCVPISNHLYFYWYRQILGQKVEFLVSFYNNEISEKSEIFDDQFSVERPDGSNFTLKIRSTKLEDSAMYFCASSDGGGLETQYFGPGTRLLVL.

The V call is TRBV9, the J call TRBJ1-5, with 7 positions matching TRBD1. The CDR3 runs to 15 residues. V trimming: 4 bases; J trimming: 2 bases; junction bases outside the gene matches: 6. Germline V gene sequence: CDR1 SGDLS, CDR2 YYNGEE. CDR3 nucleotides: TGTGCCAGCAGCCCAGGGGGGGCAGGCAATCAGCCCCAGCATTTT. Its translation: CASSPGGAGNQPQHF.

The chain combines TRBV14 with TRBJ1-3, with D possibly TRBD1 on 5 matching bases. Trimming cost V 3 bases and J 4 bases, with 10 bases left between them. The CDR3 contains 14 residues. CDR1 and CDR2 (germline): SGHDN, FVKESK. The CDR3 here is CASSHPGRGNTIYF. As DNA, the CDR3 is TGTGCCAGCAGCCACCCAGGGCGGGGAAACACCATATATTTT.

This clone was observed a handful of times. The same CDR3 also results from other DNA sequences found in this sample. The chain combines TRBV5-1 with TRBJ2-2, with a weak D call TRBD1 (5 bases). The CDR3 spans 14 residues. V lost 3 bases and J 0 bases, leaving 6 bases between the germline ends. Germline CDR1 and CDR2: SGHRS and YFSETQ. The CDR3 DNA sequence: TGCGCCAGCAGCTCGACAGCGAACACCGGGGAGCTGTTTTTT. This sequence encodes CASSSTANTGELFF.

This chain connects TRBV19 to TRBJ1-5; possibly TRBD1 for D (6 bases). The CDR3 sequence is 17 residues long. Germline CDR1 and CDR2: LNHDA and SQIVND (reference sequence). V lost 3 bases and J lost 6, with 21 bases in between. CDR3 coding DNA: TGTGCCAGTAGTATCCGCCCGGTGTCAGGGGCTGGTCAGCCCCAGCATTTT. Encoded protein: CASSIRPVSGAGQPQHF.

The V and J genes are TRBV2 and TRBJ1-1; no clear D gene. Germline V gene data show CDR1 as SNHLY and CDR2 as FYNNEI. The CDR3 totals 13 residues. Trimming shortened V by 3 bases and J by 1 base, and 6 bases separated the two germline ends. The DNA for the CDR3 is TGTGCCAGCAGTGAGCTGGAGAACACTGAAGCTTTCTTT. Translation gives CASSELENTEAFF.

DNA of the CDR3: TGTGCCAGCAGTTTCGGACAGGAGTATTCACCCCTCCACTTT. It codes for CASSFGQEYSPLHF. The chain uses TRBV27 and TRBJ1-6; 7 bases line up with TRBD1. In germline, CDR1 is MNHEY, CDR2 SMNVEV (reference sequence). The CDR3 length is 14 residues. J was trimmed by 8 bases and V by 3 bases; bases with no gene match: 4.

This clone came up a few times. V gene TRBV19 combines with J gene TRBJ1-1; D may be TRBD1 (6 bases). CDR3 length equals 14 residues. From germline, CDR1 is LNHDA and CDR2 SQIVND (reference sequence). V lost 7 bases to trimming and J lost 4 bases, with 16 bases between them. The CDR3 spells CASIRNRAGTEAFF. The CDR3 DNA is TGTGCCAGTATCCGGAACAGGGCCGGCACTGAAGCTTTCTTT.

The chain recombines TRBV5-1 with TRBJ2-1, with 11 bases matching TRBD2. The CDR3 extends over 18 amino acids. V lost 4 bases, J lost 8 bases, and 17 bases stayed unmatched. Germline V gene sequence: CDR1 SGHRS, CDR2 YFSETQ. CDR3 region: CASSLRAATSGVHDEQFF. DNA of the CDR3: TGCGCCAGCAGCCTTCGCGCGGCGACTAGCGGGGTTCACGATGAGCAGTTCTTC. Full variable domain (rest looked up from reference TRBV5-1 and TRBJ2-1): KAGVTQTPRYLIKTRGQQVTLSCSPISGHRSVSWYQQTPGQGLQFLFEYFSETQRNKGNFPGRFSGRQFSNSRSEMNVSTLELGDSALYLCASSLRAATSGVHDEQFFGPGTRLTVL.

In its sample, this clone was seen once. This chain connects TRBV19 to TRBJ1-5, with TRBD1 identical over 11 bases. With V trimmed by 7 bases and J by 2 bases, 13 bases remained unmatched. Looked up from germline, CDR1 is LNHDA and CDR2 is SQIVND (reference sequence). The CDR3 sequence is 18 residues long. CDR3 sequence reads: CASTDRTGGSLGNQPQHF. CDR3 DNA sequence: TGTGCCAGTACCGACAGGACAGGGGGCTCTTTGGGCAATCAGCCCCAGCATTTT.

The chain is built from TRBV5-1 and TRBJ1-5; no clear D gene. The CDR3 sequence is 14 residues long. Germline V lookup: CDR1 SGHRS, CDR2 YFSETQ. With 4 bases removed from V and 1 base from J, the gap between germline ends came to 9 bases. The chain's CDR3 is CASSLGSSNQPQHF. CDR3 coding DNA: TGCGCCAGCAGCCTCGGGAGCAGCAATCAGCCCCAGCATTTT. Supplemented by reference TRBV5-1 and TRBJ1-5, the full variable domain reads KAGVTQTPRYLIKTRGQQVTLSCSPISGHRSVSWYQQTPGQGLQFLFEYFSETQRNKGNFPGRFSGRQFSNSRSEMNVSTLELGDSALYLCASSLGSSNQPQHFGDGTRLSIL.

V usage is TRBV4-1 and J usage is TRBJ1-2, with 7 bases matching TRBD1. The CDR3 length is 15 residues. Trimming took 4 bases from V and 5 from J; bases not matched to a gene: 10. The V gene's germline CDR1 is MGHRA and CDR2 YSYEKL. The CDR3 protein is CASSLAGGERYGYTF. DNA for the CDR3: TGCGCCAGCAGCCTCGCAGGGGGTGAACGGTATGGCTACACCTTC.

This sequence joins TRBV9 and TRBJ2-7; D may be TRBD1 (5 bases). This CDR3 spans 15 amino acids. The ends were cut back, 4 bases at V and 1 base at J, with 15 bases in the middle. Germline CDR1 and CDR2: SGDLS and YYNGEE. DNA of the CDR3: TGTGCCAGCAGCACCATCCCAGACAGTTCCTACGAGCAGTACTTC. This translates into CASSTIPDSSYEQYF.

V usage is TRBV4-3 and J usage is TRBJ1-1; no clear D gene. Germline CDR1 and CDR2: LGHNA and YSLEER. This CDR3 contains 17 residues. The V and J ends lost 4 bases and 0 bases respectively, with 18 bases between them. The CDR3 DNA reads TGCGCCAGCAGCCCGAGAGGGAACACAGCCATGAACACTGAAGCTTTCTTT. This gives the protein CASSPRGNTAMNTEAFF.

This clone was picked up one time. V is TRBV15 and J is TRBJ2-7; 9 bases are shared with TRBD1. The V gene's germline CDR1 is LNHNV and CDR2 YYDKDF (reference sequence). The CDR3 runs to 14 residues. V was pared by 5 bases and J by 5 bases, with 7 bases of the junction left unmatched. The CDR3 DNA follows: TGTGCCACCAGCGCGGGACAGGGTCTGAACGAGCAGTACTTC. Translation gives CATSAGQGLNEQYF.

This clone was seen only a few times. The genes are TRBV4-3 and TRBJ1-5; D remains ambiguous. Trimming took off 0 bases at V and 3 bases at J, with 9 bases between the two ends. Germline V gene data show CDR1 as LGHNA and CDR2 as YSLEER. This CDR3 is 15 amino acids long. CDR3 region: CASSQDQGHNQPQHF. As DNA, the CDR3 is TGCGCCAGCAGCCAAGACCAAGGCCACAATCAGCCCCAGCATTTT.

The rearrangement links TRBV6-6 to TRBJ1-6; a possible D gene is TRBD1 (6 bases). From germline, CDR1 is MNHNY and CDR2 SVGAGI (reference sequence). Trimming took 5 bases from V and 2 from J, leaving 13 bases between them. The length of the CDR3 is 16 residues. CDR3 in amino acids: CASSPRGNPYNSPLHF. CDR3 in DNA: TGTGCCAGCAGTCCCAGGGGAAACCCCTATAATTCACCCCTCCACTTT.